The 32 T cell receptor beta chains presented below share a single source sample, sequenced in a study of shared clonotypes between healthy human individuals. Clones were read by immunoSEQ multiplex PCR, and TCRdb kept only the in-frame ones, dropping some. The sample includes approximately 2.4 million clones, approximately 96% of them seen just once. The sequenced material came from naive CD4+ T cells sorted from blood. The subset was: CD45RA+ positively selected. These receptors all come from a young man in good health.

This clone was found once. This chain joins TRBV5-1 and TRBJ1-1; 7 bases agree with TRBD1. Germline V gives CDR1 SGHRS, CDR2 YFSETQ. Unmatched junction bases numbered 15, after V lost 1 base and J lost 9 bases. This CDR3 comprises 16 residues. This CDR3 reads CASSLNLGQDSIKAFF. The CDR3, as DNA: TGCGCCAGCAGCTTGAATCTTGGACAGGACAGTATTAAAGCTTTCTTT.

The rearrangement uses TRBV7-2 and TRBJ2-7; 9 bases are a match to TRBD2. The CDR3 is 12 amino acids. Germline loops: CDR1 SGHTA, CDR2 FQGNSA. The trim removed 0 bases at V and 9 bases at J, leaving 0 bases unmatched. CDR3 DNA: TGTGCCAGCAGCTTAGCTAGCGGGAGGCAGTACTTC. It codes for CASSLASGRQYF.

The chain is built from TRBV7-8 and TRBJ2-1; 11 bases line up with TRBD2. This CDR3 has 16 residues. Germline CDR1 and CDR2: SGHVS and FQNEAQ. Germline trimming cut 6 bases from V and 3 bases from J; bases unmatched to any gene: 7. The CDR3 spells CASSFSGGGNYNEQFF. Written as DNA, the CDR3 is TGTGCCAGCAGTTTTAGCGGGGGGGGAAACTACAATGAGCAGTTCTTC.

CDR3 coding DNA: TGTGCCAGCAGCTCAAGTGGGTCTTCGCCTGGAAACACCATATATTTT. Protein sequence: CASSSSGSSPGNTIYF. The genes are TRBV5-4 and TRBJ1-3, with D unresolved. Germline V gene sequence: CDR1 SGHNT, CDR2 YYREEE (reference sequence). This CDR3 is 16 amino acids long. V lost 3 bases and J lost 2, with 15 bases in between. Drawing the rest from reference TRBV5-4 and TRBJ1-3, the complete variable domain is ETGVTQSPTHLIKTRGQQVTLRCSSQSGHNTVSWYQQALGQGPQFIFQYYREEENGRGNFPPRFSGLQFPNYSSELNVNALELDDSALYLCASSSSGSSPGNTIYFGEGSWLTVV.

V is TRBV5-1 and J is TRBJ2-7; TRBD1 or TRBD2 may be the D gene (5 bases each). Germline CDR1 SGHRS, CDR2 YFSETQ. The CDR3 length is 14 residues. Deletions cut 5 bases from V and 3 bases from J, with 15 bases between. For the CDR3, the DNA is TGCGCCAGCAGACTAGGGGACGTTGGCTACGAGCAGTACTTC. This sequence encodes CASRLGDVGYEQYF.

The chain employs TRBV28 and TRBJ1-6; 9 positions agree with TRBD1. V lost 5 bases and J lost 10; bases outside the gene matches: 6. CDR1 is MDHEN, CDR2 SYDVKM, per germline. There are 14 residues in the CDR3. The CDR3: CASSGTGGGSPLHF. As DNA, the CDR3 is TGTGCCAGCAGTGGAACAGGGGGCGGATCACCCCTCCACTTT.

The V call is TRBV5-4, the J call TRBJ2-1; unclear D gene. Germline V CDR1 and CDR2: SGHNT, YYREEE (reference sequence). V gave up 4 bases and J gave up 1 base, with 12 bases separating them. This CDR3 comprises 15 residues. The CDR3, as DNA: TGTGCCAGCAGCCCAGGACCGGAGTCCTACAATGAGCAGTTCTTC. This translates into CASSPGPESYNEQFF.

The chain employs TRBV6-6 and TRBJ2-7; a possible D gene is TRBD1 (6 bases). The V gene lost 2 bases and the J gene lost 9 bases, with 17 bases spanning the gap. This CDR3 contains 14 residues. Germline V CDR1 and CDR2: MNHNY, SVGAGI (reference sequence). CDR3 loop: CASSYPSLGGSQYF. DNA for the CDR3: TGTGCCAGCAGTTACCCCTCACTAGGGGGATCGCAGTACTTC.

This chain links TRBV28 with TRBJ1-6; 9 bases are shared with TRBD1. Germline lookup yields CDR1 MDHEN and CDR2 SYDVKM. There are 18 residues in the CDR3. V lost 2 bases and J lost 6; bases outside the gene matches: 11. CDR3 nucleotides: TGTGCCAGCAGTTTAGGGACAGGGCCGGGGCTATTTAATTCACCCCTCCACTTT. This gives the protein CASSLGTGPGLFNSPLHF.

The chain uses TRBV12-5 and TRBJ1-1; D not resolved. CDR3 length equals 12 residues. V lost 2 bases and J 1 base, leaving 2 bases between the germline ends. From germline, CDR1 is LGHNT and CDR2 FRNRAP. CDR3 sequence (DNA): TGTGCTAGTGGTTTGACGAACACTGAAGCTTTCTTT. This gives the protein CASGLTNTEAFF. The full variable domain, its missing parts supplied by reference TRBV12-5 and TRBJ1-1, is DARVTQTPRHKVTEMGQEVTMRCQPILGHNTVFWYRQTMMQGLELLAYFRNRAPLDDSGMPKDRFSAEMPDATLATLKIQPSEPRDSAVYFCASGLTNTEAFFGQGTRLTVV.

This clone was counted a few times. V gene TRBV5-1 combines with J gene TRBJ1-1; tentatively, D is TRBD1 (5 bases). This CDR3 comprises 13 residues. From germline, CDR1 is SGHRS and CDR2 YFSETQ. V was clipped by 2 bases and J by 3 bases, with 8 bases between them. The CDR3: CASSFTGYTEAFF. The CDR3 DNA is TGCGCCAGCAGCTTTACAGGCTACACTGAAGCTTTCTTT.

The chain links TRBV18 to TRBJ2-7; 8 nucleotides agree with TRBD1. There are 17 residues in the CDR3. Germline CDR1 is KGHSH and CDR2 is LQKENI. The J segment lost 0 bases and the V segment lost 6 bases, leaving 13 bases of the junction unmatched. Written as DNA, the CDR3 is TGTGCCAGCTCGCGCGACAGGGGCGGTTGGCTCTCCTACGAGCAGTACTTC. Protein product: CASSRDRGGWLSYEQYF.

This clone was observed a single time. The same CDR3 also results from other DNA sequences found in this sample. The V call is TRBV7-6, the J call TRBJ1-1; D remains unclear. Trimming pared 1 base from V and 0 bases from J, leaving 9 bases between. The CDR3 spans 15 residues. CDR1 and CDR2 (germline): SGHVS, FNYEAQ. Written as DNA, the CDR3 is TGTGCCAGCAGCTTAGACCCGGGGATGAACACTGAAGCTTTCTTT. Translation: CASSLDPGMNTEAFF.

This clone was counted only a few times. V is TRBV5-1 and J is TRBJ2-7; maybe TRBD2 (5 bases). The CDR3 covers 17 residues. Trimming pared 0 bases from V and 5 bases from J, leaving 21 bases between. Germline V gene sequence: CDR1 SGHRS, CDR2 YFSETQ. In nucleotides, the CDR3 is TGCGCCAGCAGCTTGGTAGAGGGCGGAGAGTGGTCAGACGAGCAGTACTTC. Amino acids: CASSLVEGGEWSDEQYF. The entire variable domain, with the rest obtained from reference TRBV5-1 and TRBJ2-7, is as follows: KAGVTQTPRYLIKTRGQQVTLSCSPISGHRSVSWYQQTPGQGLQFLFEYFSETQRNKGNFPGRFSGRQFSNSRSEMNVSTLELGDSALYLCASSLVEGGEWSDEQYFGPGTRLTVT.

This clone has just a few counts. The CDR3 nucleotides read TGTGCCAGCAGCTTGGCAGGGAGGAGTGAAAAACTGTTTTTT. Its protein is CASSLAGRSEKLFF. V and J are TRBV5-4 and TRBJ1-4, with a weak D call TRBD1 (5 bases). Germline V gene sequence: CDR1 SGHNT, CDR2 YYREEE (reference sequence). With 0 bases removed from V and 7 bases from J, the gap between germline ends came to 10 bases. The CDR3 has 14 residues.

This chain links TRBV7-8 with TRBJ1-5; D is unclear. CDR3 length: 14 amino acids. Germline values: CDR1 SGHVS, CDR2 FQNEAQ. V lost 5 bases, J lost 1 base, and 9 bases lay in between. The CDR3 nucleotides read TGTGCCAGCAGCCTCTATGAGAGCAATCAGCCCCAGCATTTT. Its protein is CASSLYESNQPQHF.

This clone was detected once. J is TRBJ2-2 and V is TRBV27; tentative D call: TRBD2 (5 bases). This CDR3 is 13 amino acids long. V lost 6 bases and J lost 5, with 10 bases in between. The germline V gene has CDR1 MNHEY and CDR2 SMNVEV (reference sequence). For the CDR3, the DNA is TGTGCCAGCAGCCGCCGGACTACCGGGGAGCTGTTTTTT. It is translated as CASSRRTTGELFF.

The CDR3 sequence: CASTGYSAGLDNEQFF. In DNA form, the CDR3 reads TGTGCCAGTACGGGGTATAGCGCAGGGCTTGACAATGAGCAGTTCTTC. The chain has TRBV19 and TRBJ2-1; tentatively, D is TRBD1 or TRBD2 (5 bases each). The CDR3 loop spans 16 amino acids. V was clipped by 7 bases and J by 5 bases, with 21 bases between them. CDR1 and CDR2 from the germline V gene are LNHDA and SQIVND (reference sequence). Together with reference TRBV19 and TRBJ2-1, the CDR3 gives the full variable domain: DGGITQSPKYLFRKEGQNVTLSCEQNLNHDAMYWYRQDPGQGLRLIYYSQIVNDFQKGDIAEGYSVSREKKESFPLTVTSAQKNPTAFYLCASTGYSAGLDNEQFFGPGTRLTVL.

This chain connects TRBV2 to TRBJ1-2; D unclear. Germline lookup yields CDR1 SNHLY and CDR2 FYNNEI. The length of the CDR3 is 15 residues. V lost 6 bases and J 7 bases, leaving 21 bases between the germline ends. The CDR3 sequence is CASRDDTSIRSGYTF. CDR3 sequence (DNA): TGTGCCAGCAGAGATGACACCTCAATACGGTCTGGCTACACCTTC.

The chain links TRBV18 to TRBJ2-1; D not resolved. V was shortened by 5 bases and J by 3 bases, with 14 bases between the two germline ends. The CDR3 spans 15 residues. CDR1 and CDR2 from the germline V gene are KGHSH and LQKENI. The CDR3 here is CASSDISDFYNEQFF. Here the CDR3 DNA reads TGTGCCAGCTCAGACATATCAGACTTCTACAATGAGCAGTTCTTC.

The CDR3: CASSLLADSYEQYF. As DNA, the CDR3 is TGTGCCAGCAGCTTACTAGCGGATTCCTACGAGCAGTACTTC. V usage is TRBV5-4 and J usage is TRBJ2-7; TRBD2 agrees at 8 bases. V was pared by 2 bases and J by 1 base, with 2 bases of the junction left unmatched. Germline V gene data show CDR1 as SGHNT and CDR2 as YYREEE (reference sequence). The CDR3 totals 14 residues. The full variable domain, rest sourced from reference TRBV5-4 and TRBJ2-7, is ETGVTQSPTHLIKTRGQQVTLRCSSQSGHNTVSWYQQALGQGPQFIFQYYREEENGRGNFPPRFSGLQFPNYSSELNVNALELDDSALYLCASSLLADSYEQYFGPGTRLTVT.

The chain carries TRBV21-1 and TRBJ2-5; TRBD1 was called by the table and not checked on the DNA. TRBV21-1 is marked as a pseudogene. The CDR3 sequence is 17 residues long. The CDR3 nucleotides are TGTGCCAGCAGCAAAGCAGGGACAGGGGTCGACCAAGAGACCCAGTACTTC. Its translation: CASSKAGTGVDQETQYF.

The J gene is TRBJ2-7, the V gene TRBV2; unclear D gene. Germline V CDR1 and CDR2: SNHLY, FYNNEI. Trimming pared 6 bases from V and 4 bases from J, leaving 7 bases between. The CDR3 loop spans 11 amino acids. CDR3 in amino acids: CASRVEYEQYF. The DNA of the CDR3 is TGTGCCAGCAGGGTTGAATACGAGCAGTACTTC.

The J gene is TRBJ2-1, the V gene TRBV4-1; no definite D call. Germline assignment: CDR1 MGHRA and CDR2 YSYEKL. Deletions cut 1 base from V and 1 base from J, with 2 bases between. The CDR3 extends over 13 amino acids. As DNA, the CDR3 is TGCGCCAGCAGCCAAGCGTCCTACAATGAGCAGTTCTTC. It translates to CASSQASYNEQFF.

This clone is a singleton in its sample. V and J are TRBV5-5 and TRBJ2-7, with 7 bases fitting TRBD1. The V gene end was trimmed by 4 bases and the J gene end by 0 bases; junction bases not matched to a gene: 7. The germline gives CDR1 SGHKS, CDR2 YYEKEE (reference sequence). The CDR3 extends over 15 amino acids. The CDR3 DNA follows: TGTGCCAGCAGCCTACTGGGACAGAGCTCCTACGAGCAGTACTTC. Protein sequence: CASSLLGQSSYEQYF.

The chain uses TRBV6-6 and TRBJ2-5, with 13 bases identical to TRBD2. This CDR3 is 15 amino acids long. V lost 2 bases and J lost 5; bases outside the gene matches: 2. Germline CDR1 reads MNHNY; CDR2 reads SVGAGI (reference sequence). The CDR3 reads CASSYPTSGGETQYF. Written as DNA, the CDR3 is TGTGCCAGCAGTTACCCGACTAGCGGGGGGGAGACCCAGTACTTC.

This rearrangement joins TRBV5-1 to TRBJ2-5; possible D gene TRBD1, 5 bases. V lost 5 bases, J lost 1 base, and 12 bases lay in between. Germline V CDR1 and CDR2: SGHRS, YFSETQ. The CDR3 extends over 14 amino acids. CDR3 bases: TGCGCCAGCAGAAGTAGGGGCGGCCAAGAGACCCAGTACTTC. It is translated as CASRSRGGQETQYF.

V gene TRBV29-1 combines with J gene TRBJ2-1; D may be TRBD2 (5 bases). CDR1 SQVTM and CDR2 ANQGSEA come from the germline V gene. CDR3 size: 14 residues. V dropped 3 bases and J dropped 7 bases, with 16 bases sitting between them. This CDR3 reads CSVDYGNGRNEQFF. The CDR3 bases are TGCAGCGTTGATTACGGGAACGGTCGGAATGAGCAGTTCTTC.

The chain couples TRBV19 to TRBJ2-3, with a weak D call TRBD1 (5 bases). Trimming took off 1 base at V and 5 bases at J, with 10 bases between the two ends. This CDR3 spans 14 amino acids. Germline assignment: CDR1 LNHDA and CDR2 SQIVND (reference sequence). The CDR3 region is CASSIGQGIDTQYF. The CDR3 bases are TGTGCCAGTAGTATAGGGCAGGGCATAGATACGCAGTATTTT.

This clone was recorded a few times. DNA for the CDR3: TGTGCCAGCAGTTTAGGAATAGTACGAGATGGCTACACCTTC. Translating gives CASSLGIVRDGYTF. This chain links TRBV28 with TRBJ1-2; D unresolved. CDR3 length: 14 amino acids. Germline lookup yields CDR1 MDHEN and CDR2 SYDVKM. V was shortened by 2 bases and J by 6 bases, with 13 bases between the two germline ends.

This clone showed up just once. This sequence joins TRBV12-2 and TRBJ2-7; the table names TRBD2, a call not compared with the DNA. TRBV12-2 is tagged as a pseudogene. The CDR3 spans 10 residues. The CDR3: CASRPSYQYF. In nucleotides, the CDR3 is TGTGCAAGTCGCCCCTCTTATCAGTACTTC.

The V call is TRBV5-1, the J call TRBJ1-1; 7 bases are a match to TRBD1. This CDR3 is 16 amino acids long. J lost 5 bases, V lost 0 bases, and 10 bases had no gene match. Looked up from germline, CDR1 is SGHRS and CDR2 is YFSETQ. The CDR3 region is CASSLAPTGEGTEAFF. The CDR3 nucleotides read TGCGCCAGCAGCTTGGCCCCTACAGGGGAGGGGACTGAAGCTTTCTTT.